This T cell receptor (beta chain) was documented in a study of vaccination effects on CD4 cells after COVID-19 (dated by TCRdb to 2022 to 2024). Background for the entire study: To identify antigen-specific CD4+ T cell clonotypes by their expansion, the ViraFEST assay first stimulated PBMC with viral peptide pools and then applied TCR sequencing. The Oncomine TCR Beta short-read assay on an Illumina iSeq 100 was used to sequence cultures from other donors in the study. Some 2 million PBMC per well were cultured in IMDM with roughly 5% human AB serum, 10 IU/ml IL-2 and gentamicin, plus 10 ug/ml peptides. Each participant received two doses of an mRNA SARS-CoV-2 vaccine, either BNT162b2 or mRNA-1273. The full study included some eleven COVID-19 convalescent patients and a few SARS-CoV-2-naive healthy vaccine recipients. The study compared SARS-CoV-2 spike-specific CD4+ TCR repertoires before and after mRNA vaccination in COVID-19 convalescent patients and infection-naive vaccine recipients. The full study reports these points: Among healthy vaccine recipients, nearly all vaccine-induced clones were SARS-CoV-2 mono-reactive, and only 1 of 255 was cross-reactive with common cold coronaviruses. Limitations of the study were the small number of convalescent patients and the absence of early post-infection timepoints. At late post-vaccination timepoints, both infection-induced and vaccine-induced clones showed marked clonal contraction, consistent with waning T cell responses.

Per the germline V gene (reference sequence), LGHDT is the CDR1 and YNNKEL is the CDR2. V was cut back by 1 base and J by 7 bases, leaving a gap of 13 bases between them. Inclusive of the bounding cysteine and phenylalanine, the CDR3 is 15 residues long. Solely the CDR3 DNA is kept, with 45 bases framed from the first base. With regard to this clone: What this receptor recognizes is not known. No per-base quality is available; no much larger clone lies one base away.

Receptors were amplified or captured by the immunoSEQ multiplex PCR assay. TCR beta CDR3 sequencing was performed on DNA from the cultured, isolated CD4+ T cells. For the original study's pipeline: Non-productive TCR sequences were removed and reads were trimmed to the CDR3 region, keeping CDR3s of at least 7 amino acids. The MANAFEST web app was used to pick out antigen-specific clonotypes by comparing their expansion in peptide wells with that in reference cultures. To count as positive, a clone had to show expansion at FDR<0.05 compared with the reference and with all other wells, an odds ratio above 5, and a frequency above 0.1% in two replicate wells. Cross-reactive clonotypes were defined as significantly expanded in SARS-CoV-2 spike wells and in at least one common cold coronavirus spike condition. Levenshtein distance calculated with the stringdist R package was used to assess CDR3 similarity, and unrooted trees were constructed with ape in R 3.6.1. This immuneACCESS table, as held by TCRdb, lists in-frame sequences with V and J called but not all clones. Of the missing ones, under half trace to an unresolved V gene in checked studies; the others have no known cause. The V and J calls and clone size were taken over from that table, and D and trimming were inferred from the DNA. This sample has over 45,000 clones in its table, and approximately 70% of those were observed once. The ten largest clones take up over 4.5% of the sample.

After around 11 days of culture, CD4+ T cells were isolated with the EasySep CD4+ T cell isolation kit. None of the healthy vaccine recipients had a prior SARS-CoV-2 infection, which was confirmed by nucleocapsid antibody tests that came back negative both before and after vaccination. Half of the culture medium was replaced with fresh IL-2-containing medium on days 3 and 7. Unless noted otherwise, every peptide stimulation condition was grown in triplicate wells. PBMC were separated from whole blood using Ficoll-Paque Plus gradient centrifugation and were then either cryopreserved at -140C or used fresh. The QIAamp micro DNA kit was used to extract genomic DNA from the cultured CD4+ T cells.

The sequence was collected from a human donor who received a COVID-19 vaccine. This chain joins TRBV3-1 (or the pseudogene TRBV3-2) to TRBJ2-2; TRBD1 is perhaps the D gene, given 5 matching bases. This sample comprised CD4+ T cells from PBMCs cultured without peptide, obtained before COVID-19 vaccination. The bases read TGTGCCAGCAGCCAAGTTTCAGGGTTGGGCGGGGAGCTGTTTTTT. It specifies CASSQVSGLGGELFF.